The clone carrying this T cell receptor (beta chain) was seen repeatedly, ten times or more. TCRdb re-analysed the RACE reads in MiXCR, keeping a single row per CDR3 protein. The table lists 28,000 or so distinct CDR3 sequences, nearly 6% of them singletons. Time point reported: patch test 3, about 24 weeks after DPC sensitization. Treatment described: therapeutic diphenylcyclopropenone sensitization with weekly scalp DPC. In every case, blood was obtained before the patch test was applied. The data stem from a study of human T cells and chemical hapten exposure. Study-level background: TCR yields per sample varied mostly from small pooled library volume differences.

V was clipped by 5 bases and J by 6 bases; unmatched bases: 4. The CDR3 has 13 amino acids. Germline-derived CDR1 and CDR2 are MNHEY and SVGAGI. The rearrangement uses TRBV6-5 and TRBJ1-5; 7 bases map to TRBD1. This specimen consisted of whole blood, obtained in connection with sensitization to the hapten diphenylcyclopropenone (DPC). This receptor was obtained from a young man with alopecia areata. Some clones in this sample may be carry-over from other donors' samples. The CDR3 is CASSRQGPQPQHF. The CDR3 DNA is TGTGCCAGCAGTCGACAGGGCCCTCAGCCCCAGCATTTT.